The rows below give T cell receptor beta chains drawn from one sample of a study of PD-1 blockade in classical Hodgkin lymphoma. Measured with immunoSEQ multiplex PCR; TCRdb has only the in-frame clones, and not every one. The sample holds around 93,000 clones; over 75% are singletons and the top ten take 9.4%. Sequenced here: peripheral blood mononuclear cells (PBMCs), sampled before the fourth cycle of nivolumab. These receptors came from a human donor with classical Hodgkin lymphoma. Each CDR3 is given with its conserved first and last residue. The order of the fields is D gene, J gene, V gene, clone size, CDR3 DNA, CDR3 protein. A D gene is named only where the DNA matches it firmly. For some rows the clone size is stated as once, few or many, or as a class when expanded; others skip it.

>-|TRBJ2-3|TRBV2|-
TGTGCCAGCATGGACGGCTCTAGCACAGATACGCAGTATTTT
CASMDGSSTDTQYF
>-|TRBJ2-3|TRBV10-3|-
TGTGCCATCAGCTTCCGCGGGGGCCCAGATACGCAGTATTTT
CAISFRGGPDTQYF
>-|TRBJ1-1|TRBV7-6|-
TGTGCCAGCAGCCGAGCCGGGGGTTTAACTGAAGCTTTCTTT
CASSRAGGLTEAFF
>-|TRBJ1-2|TRBV5-6|-
TGTGCCAGCAGCGCGCTTCCAGGGGCAGGGAGCGGCTACACCTTC
CASSALPGAGSGYTF
>TRBD2|TRBJ2-1|TRBV7-8|few
TGTGCCAGCAGCACAAGACTAGCGGGAGTGCAAACCAATGAGCAGTTCTTC
CASSTRLAGVQTNEQFF
>TRBD1|TRBJ1-5|TRBV6-6|-
TGTGCCAGCAGTTCCGGGGACAGCATCAATCAGCCCCAGCATTTT
CASSSGDSINQPQHF
>TRBD1|TRBJ2-1|TRBV9|-
TGTGCCAGCAGCGCCACAGGGGGTTACAATGAGCAGTTCTTC
CASSATGGYNEQFF
>-|TRBJ1-5|TRBV28|-
TGTGCCAGCAGCCCGAACAGGGAAGCGGGTCAGCCCCAGCATTTT
CASSPNREAGQPQHF
>TRBD1|TRBJ1-1|TRBV11-2|-
TGTGCCAGCAGCTTAGTGATGACAGGGGCCGAAGCTTTCTTT
CASSLVMTGAEAFF
>-|TRBJ2-2|TRBV28|once
TGTGCCAGCAGTGCAGCCGGGACCCTCACCGGGGAGCTGTTTTTT
CASSAAGTLTGELFF